Below, 26 T cell receptor beta chains from the same sample are listed, as sequenced in a study of cytomegalovirus exposure and HLA in healthy donors. The primer mix had 60 Vbeta and 13 Jbeta primers. Clones were sequenced by immunoSEQ multiplex PCR, and TCRdb holds only the in-frame ones, with some missing. The sample has 150,000 to 200,000 clones, around four fifths seen once; the top ten hold over 2.5%. The sequenced sample consisted of PBMCs. These receptor sequences come from a woman aged 50 to 60 in good health and CMV-seropositive.

The chain has TRBV5-4 and TRBJ2-3; maybe TRBD2 (6 bases). V dropped 0 bases and J dropped 2 bases, with 10 bases sitting between them. This CDR3 is 15 amino acids long. Germline V gives CDR1 SGHNT, CDR2 YYREEE (reference sequence). The CDR3, as DNA: TGTGCCAGCAGCTTGGCGGCGGGGCCCACAGATACGCAGTATTTT. It specifies CASSLAAGPTDTQYF. Drawing the rest from reference TRBV5-4 and TRBJ2-3, the complete variable domain is ETGVTQSPTHLIKTRGQQVTLRCSSQSGHNTVSWYQQALGQGPQFIFQYYREEENGRGNFPPRFSGLQFPNYSSELNVNALELDDSALYLCASSLAAGPTDTQYFGPGTRLTVL.

The genes are TRBV28 and TRBJ1-2; no reliable D call. Per germline, CDR1 MDHEN and CDR2 SYDVKM. CDR3 length: 12 amino acids. Trimming stripped 2 bases from V and 4 bases from J, with 5 bases between. CDR3 coding DNA: TGTGCCAGCAGTTTAAGCCCCTATGGCTACACCTTC. It codes for CASSLSPYGYTF.

The rearrangement links TRBV2 to TRBJ2-3, with D tentatively TRBD2 (6 bases). CDR3 length: 15 amino acids. Germline values: CDR1 SNHLY, CDR2 FYNNEI. With 3 bases removed from V and 3 bases from J, the gap between germline ends came to 13 bases. CDR3 protein: CASSDVSGLTDTQYF. CDR3 in DNA: TGTGCCAGCAGTGATGTAAGCGGGTTGACAGATACGCAGTATTTT.

V and J are TRBV7-2 and TRBJ1-3; D might be TRBD1 (5 bases). The CDR3 is made up of 17 amino acids. V was pared by 4 bases and J by 0 bases, with 16 bases between. Germline-derived CDR1 and CDR2 are SGHTA and FQGNSA. The CDR3 sequence: CASSSLLQGYSGNTIYF. As DNA, the CDR3 is TGTGCCAGCAGCTCCTTACTCCAGGGTTACTCTGGAAACACCATATATTTT.

V and J are TRBV5-6 and TRBJ1-3, with 7 bases lining up with TRBD1. Losses at the gene ends were 4 bases for V and 0 bases for J; bases not matched to a gene: 7. The CDR3 length is 16 residues. Germline loops: CDR1 SGHDT, CDR2 YYEEEE. For the CDR3, the DNA is TGTGCCAGCAGCAAGAGGGACAGCGGCTCTGGAAACACCATATATTTT. It codes for CASSKRDSGSGNTIYF.

This clone was seen more than once but under ten times. This sequence joins TRBV6-1 and TRBJ1-1, with D possibly matching TRBD1 (5 bases). With 6 bases removed from V and 3 bases from J, the gap between germline ends came to 17 bases. Germline V gives CDR1 MNHNS, CDR2 SASEGT. The CDR3 extends over 15 amino acids. CDR3 in amino acids: CASSLNQGYDTEAFF. The CDR3 region has the DNA TGTGCCAGCAGCCTAAATCAGGGTTATGACACTGAAGCTTTCTTT.

The chain joins TRBV6-5 to TRBJ2-5; 8 positions agree with TRBD1. Germline CDR1 is MNHEY and CDR2 is SVGAGI. There are 14 residues in the CDR3. Trimming cost V 5 bases and J 2 bases; bases outside gene matches: 4. As DNA, the CDR3 is TGTGCCAGCAGTCGTGGGACAGGACAAGAGACCCAGTACTTC. As protein: CASSRGTGQETQYF.

The chain has TRBV7-9 and TRBJ1-1; TRBD1 aligns across 9 bases. With V trimmed by 4 bases and J by 1 base, 4 bases remained unmatched. This CDR3 is built from 15 residues. The V gene's germline CDR1 is SEHNR and CDR2 FQNEAQ (reference sequence). CDR3 nucleotide sequence: TGTGCCAGCAGCTCACAGGGGGCAGGGAACACTGAAGCTTTCTTT. As protein: CASSSQGAGNTEAFF.

This clone appeared a single time. The chain uses TRBV6-5 and TRBJ2-5; 9 nucleotides agree with TRBD2. The CDR3 is 14 residues long. The V gene end was trimmed by 5 bases and the J gene end by 4 bases; junction bases not matched to a gene: 5. Germline CDR1 MNHEY, CDR2 SVGAGI. As DNA, the CDR3 is TGTGCCAGCAGTACTCTAGCGGGGTCAGAGACCCAGTACTTC. As protein: CASSTLAGSETQYF.

The V call is TRBV6-1, the J call TRBJ2-5; 14 bases align to TRBD2. Trimming cost V 1 base and J 7 bases; bases outside gene matches: 5. This CDR3 has 16 amino acids. CDR1 MNHNS and CDR2 SASEGT come from the germline V gene. CDR3 residues: CASSEGLAGGPGTQYF. The CDR3 region has the DNA TGTGCCAGCAGTGAAGGACTAGCGGGGGGGCCGGGGACCCAGTACTTC.

This clone was seen just once. This chain uses TRBV7-8 with TRBJ2-3, with 10 positions matching TRBD2. With V trimmed by 6 bases and J by 0 bases, 6 bases remained unmatched. This CDR3 is built from 16 residues. CDR1 and CDR2 (germline): SGHVS, FQNEAQ. The CDR3: CASRLAGKISTDTQYF. The CDR3 nucleotides read TGTGCCAGCAGACTAGCGGGAAAAATTAGCACAGATACGCAGTATTTT.

This clone was found once. In nucleotides, the CDR3 is TGCGCCAGCAGCCAACAGGGGTCCCCCAACAACCATGAAAAACTGTTTTTT. The encoded protein is CASSQQGSPNNHEKLFF. V usage is TRBV4-1 and J usage is TRBJ1-4, with a possible D match to TRBD1 (6 bases). Germline assignment: CDR1 MGHRA and CDR2 YSYEKL. The CDR3 is 17 residues long. V lost 2 bases, J lost 6 bases, and 19 bases lay in between.

The CDR3 region has the DNA TGTGCCAGTAGGGAGGTGGGATTTAACACTGAAGCTTTCTTT. Translating gives CASREVGFNTEAFF. The chain uses TRBV19 and TRBJ1-1; D unclear. CDR1 and CDR2 (germline): LNHDA, SQIVND (reference sequence). CDR3 size: 14 residues. Trimming stripped 6 bases from V and 2 bases from J, with 13 bases between. Looking up the rest from reference TRBV19 and TRBJ1-1 gives the full variable domain: DGGITQSPKYLFRKEGQNVTLSCEQNLNHDAMYWYRQDPGQGLRLIYYSQIVNDFQKGDIAEGYSVSREKKESFPLTVTSAQKNPTAFYLCASREVGFNTEAFFGQGTRLTVV.

V and J are TRBV18 and TRBJ1-3; 7 bases line up with TRBD1. This CDR3 has 14 residues. V lost 9 bases, J lost 0 bases, and 5 bases stayed unmatched. The germline V gene encodes CDR1 KGHSH and CDR2 LQKENI. As DNA, the CDR3 is TGTGCCAGTGGACAGGCGATCTCTGGAAACACCATATATTTT. Protein sequence: CASGQAISGNTIYF.

The chain joins TRBV7-8 to TRBJ1-1; 9 nucleotides line up with TRBD1. Germline CDR1 is SGHVS and CDR2 is FQNEAQ. The CDR3 loop spans 15 amino acids. V dropped 5 bases and J dropped 1; count of bases not matched to a gene: 5. CDR3 DNA: TGTGCCAGCAGCCCGACAGGGGGTCGGAACACTGAAGCTTTCTTT. This sequence encodes CASSPTGGRNTEAFF.

This chain joins TRBV18 and TRBJ1-5, with D possibly matching TRBD1 (6 bases). The CDR3 spans 12 residues. Germline values: CDR1 KGHSH, CDR2 LQKENI. Trimming removed 3 bases at V and 11 bases at J, with 11 bases between. CDR3 sequence (DNA): TGTGCCAGCTCACCCGATGACAGGACCCAGCATTTT. It yields the protein CASSPDDRTQHF.

The chain couples TRBV6-5 to TRBJ1-2; no clear D. This CDR3 has 13 residues. CDR1 and CDR2 from the germline V gene are MNHEY and SVGAGI. Trimming shortened V by 6 bases and J by 10 bases, and 18 bases separated the two germline ends. The CDR3 loop reads CASSRGLPVYYTF. In nucleotides, the CDR3 is TGTGCCAGCAGCAGAGGGTTACCAGTTTACTACACCTTC.

This clone was found once. The chain employs TRBV7-9 and TRBJ2-5; D is perhaps TRBD2 (5 bases). CDR3 length: 14 amino acids. Germline-derived CDR1 and CDR2 are SEHNR and FQNEAQ (reference sequence). Between the trimmed V and J ends, which lost 6 bases and 1 base, there was a span of 12 bases. This CDR3 is CASSREQTQETQYF. In DNA form, the CDR3 reads TGTGCCAGCAGTCGGGAACAGACCCAAGAGACCCAGTACTTC.

The V gene is TRBV9, the J gene TRBJ2-2, with D maybe TRBD1 (6 bases). The CDR3 has 17 amino acids. V gave up 3 bases and J gave up 2 bases, with 17 bases separating them. Germline V gene lookup returns CDR1 SGDLS and CDR2 YYNGEE. The CDR3 here is CASSAAQGSQNTGELFF. Here the CDR3 DNA reads TGTGCCAGCAGCGCTGCTCAGGGGTCTCAAAACACCGGGGAGCTGTTTTTT.

The gene calls are TRBV5-6 and TRBJ1-4, with 7 positions matching TRBD1. After removal of 4 bases from V and 8 bases from J, the junction contained 8 bases not matched to a gene. Germline V gene lookup returns CDR1 SGHDT and CDR2 YYEEEE. This CDR3 contains 14 residues. Here the CDR3 reads CASSNYDRVEKLFF. CDR3 nucleotides: TGTGCCAGCAGCAACTACGACAGGGTGGAAAAACTGTTTTTT.

The chain links TRBV6-1 to TRBJ1-2, with D maybe TRBD1 (6 bases). CDR1 and CDR2 (germline): MNHNS, SASEGT. CDR3 length equals 17 residues. Trimming removed 3 bases at V and 4 bases at J, with 21 bases between. CDR3 DNA: TGTGCCAGCAGTGAGTCTCTTGGGACAATCAATTTCTATGGCTACACCTTC. It encodes CASSESLGTINFYGYTF.

Points on this clone: The same CDR3 arises from other DNA sequences in this sample as well. The V and J genes are TRBV9 and TRBJ2-3; D is undetermined. This CDR3 spans 14 amino acids. V lost 0 bases, J lost 0 bases, and 5 bases lay in between. From germline, CDR1 is SGDLS and CDR2 YYNGEE. The CDR3 region is CASSVGPSTDTQYF. Here the CDR3 DNA reads TGTGCCAGCAGCGTAGGGCCCAGCACAGATACGCAGTATTTT. The whole variable domain, remainder taken from reference TRBV9 and TRBJ2-3, is DSGVTQTPKHLITATGQRVTLRCSPRSGDLSVYWYQQSLDQGLQFLIQYYNGEERAKGNILERFSAQQFPDLHSELNLSSLELGDSALYFCASSVGPSTDTQYFGPGTRLTVL.

The genes are TRBV11-2 and TRBJ2-2; D perhaps matches TRBD2 (5 bases). This CDR3 is 14 amino acids long. The V gene's germline CDR1 is SGHAT and CDR2 FQNNGV. Trimming removed 1 base from V and 3 bases from J, with 6 bases in between. In DNA form, the CDR3 reads TGTGCCAGCAGCTTAGTCGGGGACACCGGGGAGCTGTTTTTT. Translated: CASSLVGDTGELFF. Full variable domain (remainder filled in from reference TRBV11-2 and TRBJ2-2): EAGVAQSPRYKIIEKRQSVAFWCNPISGHATLYWYQQILGQGPKLLIQFQNNGVVDDSQLPKDRFSAERLKGVDSTLKIQPAKLEDSAVYLCASSLVGDTGELFFGEGSRLTVL.

V gene TRBV7-2 combines with J gene TRBJ1-1, with D possibly TRBD1 on 5 matching bases. The CDR3 runs to 15 residues. V lost 1 base and J 4 bases, leaving 13 bases between the germline ends. Germline V gene lookup returns CDR1 SGHTA and CDR2 FQGNSA. This CDR3 is CASSLVAGLGTEAFF. As DNA, the CDR3 is TGTGCCAGCAGCTTAGTTGCGGGGCTCGGCACTGAAGCTTTCTTT.

The rearrangement uses TRBV5-5 and TRBJ2-7; unclear D gene. Trimming took 2 bases from V and 0 from J, leaving 9 bases between them. This CDR3 is built from 14 residues. From germline, CDR1 is SGHKS and CDR2 YYEKEE (reference sequence). CDR3 amino acids: CASSFPLSSYEQYF. CDR3 DNA: TGTGCCAGCAGCTTCCCCTTGAGCTCCTACGAGCAGTACTTC.

The gene calls are TRBV7-6 and TRBJ2-5, with a possible D match to TRBD2 (5 bases). Germline CDR1 and CDR2: SGHVS and FNYEAQ. Trimming shortened V by 4 bases and J by 0 bases, and 9 bases separated the two germline ends. The CDR3 has 14 amino acids. CDR3 loop: CASSSRGNQETQYF. In DNA form, the CDR3 reads TGTGCCAGCAGCTCACGGGGAAACCAAGAGACCCAGTACTTC.